The entry that follows covers one T cell receptor beta chain sequence. Its target is not known. Other nucleotide sequences from this sample produce the same CDR3. Use of 60 Vbeta and 13 Jbeta primers characterized the PCR. Assay used: immunoSEQ multiplex PCR; TCRdb lists only in-frame clones, some missing. The specimen's table records some 110,000 clones. The source of the sample is a study of cytomegalovirus exposure and HLA in healthy donors. Study overall: Assignment to the Caucasian-associated ancestry cluster applied to over 70% of the approximately 400 genotyped donors. Broader study findings: Previous analysis showed most TCR beta V segments were productive about 87% or about 30% of the time. Fewer N-insertions (relative to the approximately 700-donor mean) were reportedly seen in an Asian-associated ancestry cluster in a later analysis. Of the V segments, some could not be distinguished, including TRBV6-2 and TRBV6-3, and were excluded.

The V gene lost 5 bases and the J gene lost 7 bases, with 15 bases spanning the gap. Germline CDR1 and CDR2: SQVTM and ANQGSEA. This CDR3 has 13 amino acids. This rearrangement joins TRBV29-1 to TRBJ1-5; D may be TRBD1 (5 bases). This clonotype was sampled from a man younger than 45 in good health and CMV-seronegative. Material: PBMCs. This CDR3 is CSVSSQGGQPQHF. DNA of the CDR3: TGCAGCGTTTCGAGCCAGGGAGGGCAGCCCCAGCATTTT.